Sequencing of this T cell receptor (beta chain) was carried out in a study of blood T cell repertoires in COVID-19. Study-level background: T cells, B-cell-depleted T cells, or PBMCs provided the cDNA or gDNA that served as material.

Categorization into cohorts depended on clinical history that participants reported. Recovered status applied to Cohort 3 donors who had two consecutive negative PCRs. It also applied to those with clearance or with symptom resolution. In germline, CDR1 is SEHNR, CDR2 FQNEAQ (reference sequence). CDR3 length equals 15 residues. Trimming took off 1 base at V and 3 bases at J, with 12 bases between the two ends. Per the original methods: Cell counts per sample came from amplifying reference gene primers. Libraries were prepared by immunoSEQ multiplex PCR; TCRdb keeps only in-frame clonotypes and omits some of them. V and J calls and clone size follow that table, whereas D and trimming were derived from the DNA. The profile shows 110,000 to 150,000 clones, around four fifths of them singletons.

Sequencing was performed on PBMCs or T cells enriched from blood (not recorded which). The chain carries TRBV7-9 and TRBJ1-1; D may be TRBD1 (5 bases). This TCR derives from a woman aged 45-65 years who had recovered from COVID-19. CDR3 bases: TGTGCCAGCAGCTTAGGGAGGGGATGGGACACTGAAGCTTTCTTT. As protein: CASSLGRGWDTEAFF.